This paragraph reports one T cell receptor (beta chain). The CDR3 extends over 14 amino acids. The V gene end was trimmed by 9 bases and the J gene end by 2 bases; junction bases not matched to a gene: 8. CDR1 SGHNT and CDR2 YYREEE come from the germline V gene (reference sequence). Study processing details: Reference gene primer amplification yielded estimated nucleated cell counts. Generated by immunoSEQ multiplex PCR, the TCRdb table keeps only in-frame clones and is missing some. D and trimming were read from the DNA, whereas the V and J calls and clone size are those reported in that table. The sample holds hundreds of thousands of clones, roughly 87% seen once. The sample belongs to a study of blood T cell repertoires in COVID-19. Participants were aged about 18 to 90 years, lived in around 25 US areas, and enrolled virtually. Cohorts were based on clinical histories the participants reported.

The TCR sequence derives from a woman aged 30 to 39 with acute COVID-19. Source material: PBMCs or T cells enriched from blood (not recorded which). The chain joins TRBV5-4 to TRBJ1-1; 9 bases are a match to TRBD1. The CDR3 protein is CATRDRALNTEAFF. The CDR3 DNA is TGTGCCACCCGGGACAGGGCCCTTAACACTGAAGCTTTCTTT.